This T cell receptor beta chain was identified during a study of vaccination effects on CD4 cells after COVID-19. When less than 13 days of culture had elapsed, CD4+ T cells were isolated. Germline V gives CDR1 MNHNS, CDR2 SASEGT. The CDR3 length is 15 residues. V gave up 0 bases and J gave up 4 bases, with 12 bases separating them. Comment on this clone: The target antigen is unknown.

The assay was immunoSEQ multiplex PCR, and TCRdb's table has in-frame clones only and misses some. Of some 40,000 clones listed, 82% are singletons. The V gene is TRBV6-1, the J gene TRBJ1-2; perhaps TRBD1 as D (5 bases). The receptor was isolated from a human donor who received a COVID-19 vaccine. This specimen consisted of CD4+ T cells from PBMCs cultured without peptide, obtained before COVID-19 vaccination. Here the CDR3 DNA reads TGTGCCAGCAGTGAAGCGGCAGGGAGCGGCTATGGCTACACCTTC. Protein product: CASSEAAGSGYGYTF.